The following is a T cell receptor beta chain sequence with its context. Antigen: not known. One junction end does not reproduce the germline sequence, and a read error may be involved. This entry comes from a study of T cells after yellow fever vaccination. Study findings and constraints: In post-booster samples, most primary-vaccination clones reappeared (approximately 95% CD4, over 70% CD8). Peak timing came faster in the weaker secondary response, day 5 versus 15. Some clonotypes were seen in both the CD4 and the CD8 compartments. These made up a small share and likely arose from convergent recombination. FACS-sorted repertoires might harbor abundant contaminating clonotypes from the bulk population.

TCRdb itself ran the 5' RACE reads through MiXCR, one entry per CDR3 protein. Here the sample spans about 130,000 distinct CDR3 sequences, roughly 10% being singletons. The CDR3 sequence is 14 residues long. Germline CDR1 is MGHRA and CDR2 is YSYEKL. This chain connects TRBV4-1 to TRBJ1-2; no reliable D call. The sequence came from a man aged 18 to 29 who received the YFV17D yellow fever vaccine. The source material was CD8+ T cells sorted from PBMCs, sampled on the day of the yellow fever booster vaccination. This chain's CDR3 is CASSQEWDNYGNTF. CDR3 DNA: TGCGCCAGCAGCCAAGAGTGGGATAACTATGGCAACACCTTC.